These 16 T cell receptor delta chains came from one sample sequenced in a study of gamma-delta T cells after stem cell transplantation (dated by TCRdb to the mid-2010s). Libraries were prepared through RT-PCR. Sequencing relied on an Illumina MiSeq. In TCRdb, clones were called once more from the public reads by CATT, and rows of identical DNA were later combined. This sample holds about 2,900 delta-chain clones; approximately 28% were observed only once. The ten largest account for 20% to 25% of the sample. Specimen: gamma-delta T cells. These TCRs come from a human donor. It is not recorded whose cells these are; they may come from a transplant donor.

The chain couples TRDV2 to TRDJ3; D is undetermined. CDR3 length equals 17 residues. The ends were cut back, 3 bases at V and 0 bases at J, with 11 bases in the middle. The V gene's germline CDR1 is GEAIGNYY and CDR2 EKD. CDR3 coding DNA: TGTGCCTGTGACGCACCGTCGAGCTCCTGGGACACCCGACAGATGTTTTTC. This gives the protein CACDAPSSSWDTRQMFF.

By proportion, this clone is large (0.1 to 1%). The same CDR3 can be traced to other DNA sequences in this sample. CDR3 bases: TGTGCCTGTGACCCCGCCAGCCGGGACACCCGACAGATGTTTTTC. Its translation: CACDPASRDTRQMFF. J is TRDJ3 and V is TRDV2; the D is unclear. From germline, CDR1 is GEAIGNYY and CDR2 EKD. Trimming stripped 3 bases from V and 5 bases from J, with 10 bases between. The length of the CDR3 is 15 residues.

Comments on this clone: A much larger clone differs from this one at a single base, so this may be a read error. The same CDR3 arises from other DNA sequences in this sample as well. The chain carries TRDV1 and TRDJ3, with 13 nucleotides matching TRDD3. CDR1 TSWWSYY and CDR2 QGS come from the germline V gene. The CDR3 spans 27 residues. The CDR3 reads CALGERRLLTMYWGIRGWTWDTRQMFF. The CDR3 nucleotides read TGCGCTCTTGGGGAACGCAGGCTCCTAACGATGTACTGGGGGATACGCGGGTGGACCTGGGACACCCGACAGATGTTTTTC.

This clone turned up a few times. The junction departs from germline at one end; a sequencing error may be responsible. The V gene is TRDV1, the J gene TRDJ2, with 10 bases matching TRDD3. CDR3 size: 23 residues. The germline V gene has CDR1 TSWWSYY and CDR2 QGS. In DNA, the CDR3 is TGTGCTCTTGGGGAACTAGTAATGCTCCTGGGGGATAGCATTTCCTCTTTGACAGCACAACTATTCTTT. It specifies CALGELVMLLGDSISSLTAQLFF.

By share, this clone counts as medium-sized. The chain links TRDV2 to TRDJ1; D may be TRDD2 (6 bases). The germline V and J ends were trimmed by 2 bases and 0 bases, with 27 bases remaining between them. Germline loops: CDR1 GEAIGNYY, CDR2 EKD. This CDR3 spans 20 amino acids. CDR3 nucleotide sequence: TGTGCCTGTGACAATTTAAATCCTACGAGGGATCCTACCTACACCGATAAACTCATCTTT. Translating it yields CACDNLNPTRDPTYTDKLIF.

About this clone itself: The protein given by TCRdb reflects a much larger clone and differs at residue 12 from this DNA's translation, likely from a read error; the protein shown is the DNA's translation. The rearrangement joins TRDV2 to TRDJ1; 10 bases agree with TRDD3. CDR1 is GEAIGNYY, CDR2 EKD, per germline. CDR3 size: 17 residues. V lost 0 bases, J lost 4 bases, and 10 bases stayed unmatched. CDR3 protein: CACDTLTLGDYIDKLIF. The CDR3 nucleotides are TGTGCCTGTGACACCTTAACACTGGGGGATTACATCGATAAACTCATCTTT.

This clone was found once. The translation of this DNA and the TCRdb protein of a much larger clone differ at residue 5, probably owing to a read error; the protein shown here is translated from the DNA. The chain recombines TRDV2 with TRDJ1; 8 nucleotides align to TRDD3. V trimming: 6 bases; J trimming: 3 bases; junction bases outside the gene matches: 17. The length of the CDR3 is 17 residues. Germline-derived CDR1 and CDR2 are GEAIGNYY and EKD. The CDR3 nucleotides are TGTGCCTGTCTGAAACTGGGGGGATCGAGTGGGTCCGATAAACTCATCTTT. Its translation: CACLKLGGSSGSDKLIF.

This clone turned up a few times. The V call is TRDV1, the J call TRDJ1; 7 nucleotides line up with TRDD2. Trimming cost V 2 bases and J 1 base; bases outside gene matches: 28. There are 23 residues in the CDR3. In germline, CDR1 is TSWWSYY, CDR2 QGS. CDR3 residues: CALGERRSSLPSIPVTGTDKLIF. The CDR3 DNA reads TGTGCTCTTGGGGAAAGGAGGTCCAGCCTTCCTTCAATCCCCGTTACTGGCACCGATAAACTCATCTTT.

Points on this clone: This same CDR3 is encoded by further DNA sequences in the sample. The chain recombines TRDV2 with TRDJ1; 13 nucleotides match TRDD3. There are 15 residues in the CDR3. Germline CDR1 is GEAIGNYY and CDR2 is EKD. CDR3 protein: CACDTLTGGYAYLIF. CDR3 sequence (DNA): TGTGCTTGCGACACCCTTACTGGGGGATACGCATACCTCATCTTT.

Sample share makes this clone medium-sized (0.01 to 0.1%). The chain links TRDV2 to TRDJ1; 7 nucleotides align to TRDD3. The germline gives CDR1 GEAIGNYY, CDR2 EKD. The CDR3 spans 18 residues. The ends lost 1 base at V and 2 bases at J; junction bases unmatched: 15. The CDR3 bases are TGTGCCTGTGACACTCTAAGTACTGGGGCTCGGTGGACCGATAAACTCATCTTT. Translated: CACDTLSTGARWTDKLIF.

There are a few counts of this clone. This chain links TRDV2 with TRDJ1; 8 nucleotides line up with TRDD3. J was trimmed by 1 base and V by 3 bases; bases with no gene match: 18. Per the germline V gene, CDR1 is GEAIGNYY and CDR2 is EKD. The CDR3 consists of 19 residues. The CDR3 sequence is CACDSVLGVAPHSTDKLIF. The CDR3 bases are TGTGCCTGTGACTCAGTACTGGGGGTCGCTCCCCATTCCACCGATAAACTCATCTTT.

Details on this clone: The same CDR3 also results from other DNA sequences found in this sample. V and J are TRDV1 and TRDJ1; a possible D gene is TRDD3 (6 bases). Germline loops: CDR1 TSWWSYY, CDR2 QGS. The CDR3 extends over 17 amino acids. The V gene lost 8 bases and the J gene lost 0 bases, with 22 bases spanning the gap. CDR3 nucleotide sequence: TGTGCTCTTAAAAATTGCGCGGGGGGAATGTACACCGATAAACTCATCTTT. Translation: CALKNCAGGMYTDKLIF.

Regarding this clone: This likely reflects a read error, since a far larger clone is one base away. The genes are TRDV1 and TRDJ1, with D possibly matching TRDD3 (6 bases). CDR3 length equals 20 residues. CDR1 and CDR2 from the germline V gene are TSWWSYY and QGS. Deletions cut 0 bases from V and 0 bases from J, with 23 bases between. CDR3 coding DNA: TGTGCTCTTGGGGAACTGGAGTCCCCCCTTGCGGGGGACTACACCGATAAACTCATCTTT. Protein: CALGELESPLAGDYTDKLIF.

This clone is medium-sized (0.01 to 0.1%) within its sample. The V gene is TRDV2, the J gene TRDJ3; 8 bases line up with TRDD3. Trimming removed 0 bases from V and 0 bases from J; junction bases left unmatched: 21. The CDR3 runs 24 residues. From germline, CDR1 is GEAIGNYY and CDR2 EKD. The CDR3 DNA is TGTGCCTGTGACACCGTCTCTCACCAGGAAACTGGGGGCCACAGCTCCTGGGACACCCGACAGATGTTTTTC. This gives the protein CACDTVSHQETGGHSSWDTRQMFF.

This chain uses TRDV1 with TRDJ1; 12 bases are a match to TRDD3. V lost 2 bases to trimming and J lost 2 bases; unmatched junction nucleotides: 21. The CDR3 extends over 22 amino acids. Per the germline V gene, CDR1 is TSWWSYY and CDR2 is QGS. CDR3 DNA sequence: TGTGCTCTTGGGGAATTAGGGCGCGGCCTGGCGTACTGGGGGATACTTACCGATAAACTCATCTTT. Its protein product is CALGELGRGLAYWGILTDKLIF.

The rearrangement uses TRDV3 and TRDJ1; TRDD3 matches at 12 bases. The V and J ends lost 1 base and 0 bases, in that order; junction bases with no gene match: 24. The CDR3 is 22 amino acids. The germline CDR1 and CDR2 sequences are TVYSNPD and GDNSRS (reference sequence). CDR3: CAFTVLRRTGGYPPSYTDKLIF. As DNA, the CDR3 is TGTGCCTTTACGGTCCTACGGCGGACTGGGGGATACCCCCCGTCGTACACCGATAAACTCATCTTT.